This entry lists 7 T cell receptor beta chains sequenced from one sample in a study of Ad26.COV2.S vaccination and SARS-CoV-2 variants. Treatment denoted: 15 to 20 received Ad26.COV2.S at low or high dose, single or two shots; roughly five received placebo; per-sample allocation not given. Samples analyzed were those drawn on day 63 after the first vaccine or placebo injection. Clones were sequenced by immunoSEQ multiplex PCR, and TCRdb holds only the in-frame ones, with some missing. Of 330,000 or so clones detected, 85% to 90% appear once; the ten largest clones hold 4.5% to 5.5%. The sequencing here drew on peripheral blood, taken in a trial of Ad26.COV2.S vaccine versus placebo. All receptors derive from a person aged 18-60 years who received the Ad26.COV2.S COVID-19 vaccine or a placebo.

The rearrangement links TRBV6-6 to TRBJ2-2; D not resolved. The V and J ends lost 3 bases and 2 bases respectively, with 10 bases between them. The germline V gene has CDR1 MNHNY and CDR2 SVGAGI (reference sequence). CDR3 length: 15 residues. CDR3 DNA sequence: TGTGCCAGCAGTTATGGGATGCAAAACACCGGGGAGCTGTTTTTT. Encoded protein: CASSYGMQNTGELFF.

The genes are TRBV13 and TRBJ1-2; no definite D call. Germline V gene lookup returns CDR1 PRHDT and CDR2 FYEKMQ (reference sequence). The CDR3 extends over 14 amino acids. Trimming took 1 base from V and 6 from J, leaving 12 bases between them. The chain's CDR3 is CASSLVSEVNGYTF. As DNA, the CDR3 is TGTGCCAGCAGCTTAGTAAGTGAGGTCAATGGCTACACCTTC.

The V and J genes are TRBV7-2 and TRBJ1-1; possibly TRBD1 for D (6 bases). Germline lookup yields CDR1 SGHTA and CDR2 FQGNSA. Trimming cost V 8 bases and J 1 base, with 17 bases left between them. This CDR3 is 15 amino acids long. CDR3 sequence (DNA): TGTGCCAGCTTCTCCTGGGGGGCTGGGAACACTGAAGCTTTCTTT. Translating gives CASFSWGAGNTEAFF.

This chain uses TRBV4-3 with TRBJ2-7, with D tentatively TRBD1 (6 bases). In germline, CDR1 is LGHNA, CDR2 YSLEER. The length of the CDR3 is 14 residues. V was cut by 0 bases and J by 3 bases, with 9 bases left in between. CDR3 in DNA: TGCGCCAGCAGCCAAGACTACAGGGTCTACGAGCAGTACTTC. Its protein is CASSQDYRVYEQYF.

The table lists this clone with a few counts. This CDR3 is also generated by other DNA sequences in the sample. The genes are TRBV6-5 and TRBJ2-1, with TRBD2 matching 7 bases. Trimming cost V 0 bases and J 4 bases; bases outside gene matches: 3. This CDR3 is 15 amino acids long. Germline V gene lookup returns CDR1 MNHEY and CDR2 SVGAGI. The CDR3 loop reads CASSYSASGYNEQFF. The CDR3 region has the DNA TGTGCCAGCAGTTACTCGGCTAGCGGATACAATGAGCAGTTCTTC.

The V gene is TRBV3-1 (or the pseudogene TRBV3-2), the J gene TRBJ2-2; D might be TRBD1 (5 bases). This CDR3 has 17 residues. With 3 bases removed from V and 4 bases from J, the gap between germline ends came to 18 bases. Germline CDR1 and CDR2: LGHDT and YNNKEL (reference sequence). CDR3 in DNA: TGTGCCAGCAGCCAGTTCGAGACAGAGCGTTTCACCGGGGAGCTGTTTTTT. Translating it yields CASSQFETERFTGELFF.

This clone was counted a single time. The chain uses TRBV10-1 and TRBJ2-3, with TRBD1 matching over 8 bases. Germline CDR1 WNHNN, CDR2 SYGVQD (reference sequence). CDR3 length: 13 amino acids. V shed 2 bases and J 9 bases; nucleotides not matched to a gene: 4. The CDR3 coding sequence is TGCGCCAGCAGTGAGCCCCGACAGGGGACGCAGTATTTT. Translating gives CASSEPRQGTQYF.